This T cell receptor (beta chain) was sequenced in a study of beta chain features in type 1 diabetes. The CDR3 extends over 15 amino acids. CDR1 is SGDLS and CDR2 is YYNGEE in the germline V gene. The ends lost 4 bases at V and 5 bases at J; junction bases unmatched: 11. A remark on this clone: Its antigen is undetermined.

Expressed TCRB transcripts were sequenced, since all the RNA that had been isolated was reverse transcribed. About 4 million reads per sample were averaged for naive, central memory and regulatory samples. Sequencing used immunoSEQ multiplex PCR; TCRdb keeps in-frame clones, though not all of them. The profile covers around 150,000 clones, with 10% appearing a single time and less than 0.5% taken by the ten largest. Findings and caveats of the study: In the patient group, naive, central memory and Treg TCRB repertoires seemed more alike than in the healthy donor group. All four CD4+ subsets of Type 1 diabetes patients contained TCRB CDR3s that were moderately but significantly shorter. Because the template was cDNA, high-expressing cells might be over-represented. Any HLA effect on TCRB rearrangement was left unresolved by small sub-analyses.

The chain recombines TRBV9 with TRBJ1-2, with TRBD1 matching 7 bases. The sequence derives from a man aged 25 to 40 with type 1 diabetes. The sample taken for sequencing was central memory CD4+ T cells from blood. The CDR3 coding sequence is TGTGCCAGCAGCCCGACGGACAGGCTCCAGTATGGCTACACCTTC. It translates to CASSPTDRLQYGYTF.